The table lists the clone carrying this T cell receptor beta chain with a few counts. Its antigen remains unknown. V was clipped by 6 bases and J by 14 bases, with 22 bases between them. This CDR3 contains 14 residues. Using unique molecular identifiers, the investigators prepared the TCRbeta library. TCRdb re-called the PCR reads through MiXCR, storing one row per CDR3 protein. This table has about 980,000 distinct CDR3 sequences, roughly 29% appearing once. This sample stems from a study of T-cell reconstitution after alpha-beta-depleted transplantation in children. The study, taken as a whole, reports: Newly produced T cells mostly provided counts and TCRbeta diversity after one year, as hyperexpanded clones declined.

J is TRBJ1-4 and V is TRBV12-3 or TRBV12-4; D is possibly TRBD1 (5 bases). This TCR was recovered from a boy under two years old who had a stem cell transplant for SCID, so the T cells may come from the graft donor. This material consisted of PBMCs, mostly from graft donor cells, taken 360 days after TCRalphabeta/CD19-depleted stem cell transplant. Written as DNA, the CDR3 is TGTGCCAGCAGACGTGGGACGGTTTTCCAAGAGCTGTTTTTT. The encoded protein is CASRRGTVFQELFF.